The rows below give T cell receptor beta chains drawn from one sample of a study of T-cell memory formation after mild COVID-19. One entry per CDR3 protein results from TCRdb running MiXCR on the 5' RACE reads. The sample gives tens of thousands of distinct CDR3 sequences, about 6.7% of which show up once; under 0.95% is in the top ten. The material sequenced was PBMCs or a T cell subset sorted from them (not recorded which). These receptors originate from an adult who had mild COVID-19 (a few samples of this study predate the infection). Cell type and time point are not known. Both conserved end residues are part of each CDR3. D genes are given only for firm matches. Clone sizes are given selectively: once, few, many, or a class where the clone is expanded.

size	V	D	J	CDR3	DNA
few	TRBV7-2	TRBD2	TRBJ2-5	CASSPSRGGNQETQYF	TGTGCCAGCAGCCCTAGTCGGGGGGGAAACCAAGAGACCCAGTACTTC
many	TRBV5-6	.	TRBJ2-7	CASSFGTEYEQYF	TGTGCCAGCAGCTTTGGGACTGAATACGAGCAGTACTTC
few	TRBV24-1	TRBD1	TRBJ1-1	CATSSTGQGKAEAFF	TGTGCCACCAGTTCTACAGGACAGGGTAAGGCTGAAGCTTTCTTT
.	TRBV3-1	TRBD2	TRBJ2-1	CASRPHGASSGGTRNEQFF	TGTGCCAGCAGACCGCACGGGGCCTCTAGCGGGGGGACCCGCAATGAGCAGTTCTTC
many	TRBV12-3/TRBV12-4	TRBD2	TRBJ2-1	CASRPYGGAGNEQFF	TGTGCCAGCAGGCCTTACGGGGGGGCAGGGAATGAGCAGTTCTTC
many	TRBV20-1	.	TRBJ1-5	CSARPRTLNQPQHF	TGCAGTGCTAGGCCGAGGACACTTAATCAGCCCCAGCATTTT
few	TRBV6-1	.	TRBJ1-2	CASSEYGAGGYTF	TGTGCCAGCAGTGAATATGGAGCGGGGGGCTACACCTTC
many	TRBV24-1	TRBD2	TRBJ2-3	CATSDPQERGQTDTQYF	TGTGCCACCAGTGATCCCCAAGAGCGGGGGCAGACAGATACGCAGTATTTT
few	TRBV4-3	.	TRBJ1-2	CASSPAWKWTNYGYTF	TGCGCCAGCAGCCCAGCATGGAAGTGGACTAACTATGGCTACACCTTC
few	TRBV20-1	TRBD2	TRBJ2-3	CSASSFGTSGGTDTQYF	TGCAGTGCTAGTTCGTTCGGGACTAGCGGGGGGACAGATACGCAGTATTTT
.	TRBV10-3	.	TRBJ2-2	CAISDWDTGELFF	TGTGCCATCAGTGATTGGGATACCGGGGAGCTGTTTTTT
many	TRBV27	.	TRBJ1-1	CASSLRGSPMLSTEAFF	TGTGCCAGCAGTTTAAGAGGGTCCCCCATGTTGAGCACTGAAGCTTTCTTT
many	TRBV12-3/TRBV12-4	.	TRBJ1-3	CASSLLRANTIYF	TGTGCCAGCAGTTTACTCCGAGCAAACACCATATATTTT
few	TRBV18	TRBD1	TRBJ2-5	CASSPPGQGTQYF	TGTGCCAGCTCACCCCCGGGACAGGGGACCCAGTACTTC
many	TRBV29-1	.	TRBJ1-2	CSVETPPLGGGYTF	TGCAGCGTTGAAACCCCACCGCTGGGAGGCGGCTACACCTTC
few	TRBV5-5	TRBD1	TRBJ2-7	CASSYGQGSHYEQYF	TGTGCCAGCAGCTATGGACAGGGGAGTCACTACGAGCAGTACTTC
.	TRBV7-8	TRBD1	TRBJ2-7	CASSSSGTGDYEQYF	TGTGCCAGCAGCTCGTCCGGGACAGGTGACTACGAGCAGTACTTC
.	TRBV20-1	TRBD1	TRBJ1-2	CSALAPGQGNYGYTF	TGCAGTGCTTTAGCCCCGGGACAGGGCAACTATGGCTACACCTTC
.	TRBV7-8	.	TRBJ1-5	CASSTSPGARRGQPQHF	TGTGCCAGCAGCACCTCGCCAGGGGCGAGGCGGGGGCAGCCCCAGCATTTT
.	TRBV2	TRBD1	TRBJ1-1	CASSGGTGSEAFF	TGTGCCAGCAGTGGAGGGACAGGGTCTGAAGCTTTCTTT
.	TRBV6-6	TRBD2	TRBJ2-1	CASSYRSGGNNEQFF	TGTGCCAGCAGTTACCGCTCGGGGGGAAACAATGAGCAGTTCTTC
.	TRBV2	TRBD2	TRBJ2-5	CASSPGTRTETQYF	TGTGCCAGCAGCCCCGGGACTAGGACGGAGACCCAGTACTTC
.	TRBV3-1	.	TRBJ1-2	CATEGNDGYTF	TGTGCCACCGAGGGGAACGATGGCTACACCTTC
.	TRBV4-3	.	TRBJ2-7	CASSRGIGGSYEQYF	TGCGCCAGCAGCCGAGGGATAGGGGGGTCCTACGAGCAGTACTTC
.	TRBV9	TRBD2	TRBJ2-2	CASSLQRGNTGELFF	TGTGCCAGCAGCCTCCAGCGGGGGAACACCGGGGAGCTGTTTTTT
.	TRBV11-1	TRBD2	TRBJ2-3	CASSLGTSSTDTQYF	TGTGCCAGCAGCTTAGGGACTAGCAGCACAGATACGCAGTATTTT
.	TRBV30	.	TRBJ2-3	CAWKWGGLTDTQYF	TGTGCCTGGAAGTGGGGGGGGCTGACAGATACGCAGTATTTT
few	TRBV5-1	.	TRBJ2-5	CASSETQGYGETQYF	TGCGCCAGCAGCGAGACTCAGGGTTACGGAGAGACCCAGTACTTC
many	TRBV12-3/TRBV12-4	TRBD1	TRBJ1-2	CASSLGQGVGYTF	TGTGCCAGCAGTTTGGGACAGGGGGTTGGCTACACCTTC
many	TRBV18	.	TRBJ2-5	CASSPSIGETQYF	TGTGCCAGCTCACCATCCATCGGAGAGACCCAGTACTTC
medium-sized	TRBV5-1	TRBD1	TRBJ2-2	CASSNDQGAGNTGELFF	TGCGCCAGCAGCAACGATCAGGGGGCAGGGAACACCGGGGAGCTGTTTTTT
many	TRBV25-1	.	TRBJ1-2	CASSKGGGYTF	TGTGCCAGCAGCAAGGGGGGAGGCTACACCTTC
few	TRBV5-8	TRBD1	TRBJ1-5	CASSLDRAQASNQPQHF	TGTGCCAGCAGCCTCGACAGGGCCCAAGCTAGCAATCAGCCCCAGCATTTT
many	TRBV5-1	.	TRBJ2-7	CASSLLSFEGNEQYF	TGCGCCAGCAGCTTGTTAAGTTTTGAGGGTAACGAGCAGTACTTC
few	TRBV2	.	TRBJ2-5	CASSEAGTQETQYF	TGTGCCAGCAGTGAAGCGGGGACCCAAGAGACCCAGTACTTC
many	TRBV29-1	.	TRBJ2-1	CSVVEAAEFF	TGCAGCGTTGTAGAAGCGGCAGAGTTCTTC
few	TRBV28	TRBD1	TRBJ1-5	CASSLGTGNQPQHF	TGTGCCAGCAGTTTGGGGACAGGCAATCAGCCCCAGCATTTT
many	TRBV5-1	TRBD1	TRBJ2-5	CASSSGQGAGETQYF	TGCGCCAGCAGCTCCGGACAGGGGGCTGGGGAGACCCAGTACTTC
many	TRBV7-3	TRBD2	TRBJ2-4	CASSSSGGANIQYF	TGTGCCAGCAGCTCCAGCGGGGGGGCGAACATTCAGTACTTC
.	TRBV20-1	TRBD1	TRBJ2-7	CSARDKTGQGYEQYF	TGCAGTGCTAGAGATAAGACGGGACAGGGCTACGAGCAGTACTTC
.	TRBV9	.	TRBJ1-2	CASSAQDWPLSVYGYTF	TGTGCCAGCAGCGCCCAGGATTGGCCTCTATCCGTCTATGGCTACACCTTC
.	TRBV27	TRBD1	TRBJ1-1	CASSLNRQGSAFF	TGTGCCAGCAGTTTAAACCGACAGGGATCGGCTTTCTTT
many	TRBV14	.	TRBJ2-2	CATRVGALNTGELFF	TGTGCCACTCGCGTGGGGGCGTTGAACACCGGGGAGCTGTTTTTT
many	TRBV7-9	.	TRBJ2-7	CASSPKPGTSHEQYF	TGTGCCAGCAGCCCAAAACCTGGGACGTCCCACGAGCAGTACTTC
medium-sized	TRBV7-9	.	TRBJ2-1	CASSLINEQFF	TGTGCCAGCAGCTTAATCAATGAGCAGTTCTTC
many	TRBV6-5	.	TRBJ2-7	CASRRQTGPYEQYF	TGTGCCAGCCGCCGACAGACCGGCCCCTACGAGCAGTACTTC
few	TRBV19	.	TRBJ1-5	CASSIRGASGGGNQPQHF	TGTGCCAGTAGTATACGGGGGGCGTCTGGGGGCGGCAATCAGCCCCAGCATTTT
many	TRBV5-1	.	TRBJ2-7	CASSYNARQISSYEQYF	TGCGCCAGCAGCTATAACGCGCGCCAGATTAGCTCCTACGAGCAGTACTTC
many	TRBV9	.	TRBJ2-7	CASSVALGVRSYEQYF	TGTGCCAGCAGCGTAGCACTCGGGGTAAGGTCCTACGAGCAGTACTTC
few	TRBV5-1	TRBD1	TRBJ1-4	CASSSGGGEEKLFF	TGCGCCAGCAGCTCGGGAGGGGGCGAAGAAAAACTGTTTTTT
few	TRBV7-9	TRBD2	TRBJ2-2	CASSLRTSGRDGELFF	TGTGCCAGCAGCTTAAGGACTAGCGGACGGGACGGGGAGCTGTTTTTT
.	TRBV18	.	TRBJ2-2	CASSPQGVNTGELFF	TGTGCCAGCTCACCTCAGGGAGTTAACACCGGGGAGCTGTTTTTT
many	TRBV3-1	TRBD2	TRBJ2-1	CASSQVTSGNEQFF	TGTGCCAGCAGCCAAGTAACTAGCGGCAATGAGCAGTTCTTC
.	TRBV23-1	.	TRBJ1-5	CASSQSEENQPQHF	TGCGCCAGCAGTCAATCGGAGGAGAATCAGCCCCAGCATTTT
few	TRBV7-9	.	TRBJ1-1	CASSSWRVSDTEAFF	TGTGCCAGCAGCTCATGGCGGGTTTCAGACACTGAAGCTTTCTTT
many	TRBV2	.	TRBJ1-1	CASSRDREAFF	TGTGCCAGCAGTCGGGACCGTGAAGCTTTCTTT
.	TRBV12-3/TRBV12-4	TRBD1	TRBJ1-2	CASSPTGKTYGYTF	TGTGCCAGCAGTCCGACAGGGAAAACCTATGGCTACACCTTC
many	TRBV12-3/TRBV12-4	TRBD2	TRBJ2-1	CASSSLAGGPHEQFF	TGTGCCAGCAGTTCCCTAGCGGGAGGGCCGCATGAGCAGTTCTTC
few	TRBV20-1	.	TRBJ2-7	CSARDRGTYEQYF	TGCAGTGCTAGAGATCGGGGTACCTACGAGCAGTACTTC
few	TRBV12-3/TRBV12-4	TRBD1	TRBJ1-5	CASRMGQHYSNQPQHF	TGTGCCAGCAGGATGGGACAGCACTATAGCAATCAGCCCCAGCATTTT